Each of the 13 T cell receptor beta chains below was sequenced from the same sample in a study of regulatory T cells in long-lasting Graves disease. Through Arm-PCR of CDR3 regions and iRepertoire HTBI primers, TCR beta libraries were built. TCRdb used MiXCR to reprocess the multiplex PCR reads, holding one entry per CDR3 protein. The data show about 220,000 distinct CDR3 sequences, roughly 20% seen once. Time point described: newly diagnosed GD, antithyroid drugs for less than 3 months. Researchers made the TCR library from RNA that was extracted from PBMCs. The same sample was also studied in work on T cells in Graves' hyperthyroidism and ophthalmopathy.

The sample consisted of peripheral blood mononuclear cells (PBMCs), taken at new diagnosis, from a patient treated with antithyroid drugs. The receptors shown here come from a young woman with Graves disease.

There are many counts of this clonotype. The genes are TRBV9 and TRBJ1-1; maybe TRBD1 (5 bases). Germline CDR1 SGDLS, CDR2 YYNGEE. The CDR3 consists of 15 residues. The V and J ends lost 4 bases and 4 bases respectively, with 17 bases between them. The CDR3 loop is CASSPPEGRLTEAFF. CDR3 in DNA: TGTGCCAGCAGCCCCCCGGAGGGACGGCTCACTGAAGCTTTCTTT.

There are a few counts of this clonotype. V usage is TRBV12-3 or TRBV12-4 and J usage is TRBJ2-1; 10 positions agree with TRBD2. The J segment lost 3 bases and the V segment lost 1 base, leaving 0 bases of the junction unmatched. The CDR3 covers 15 residues. CDR3 nucleotide sequence: TGTGCCAGCAGTTTAGTAGCGGGGGGCTACAATGAGCAGTTCTTC. Encoded protein: CASSLVAGGYNEQFF.

There are many counts of this clonotype. The genes are TRBV20-1 and TRBJ2-3; 7 nucleotides agree with TRBD2. The length of the CDR3 is 12 residues. CDR1 and CDR2 (germline): DFQATT, SNEGSKA (reference sequence). After removal of 6 bases from V and 4 bases from J, the junction contained 4 bases not matched to a gene. The CDR3 sequence: CSAVTSADTQYF. As DNA, the CDR3 is TGCAGTGCAGTTACTAGCGCAGATACGCAGTATTTT.

This clonotype has a count of ten or more. DNA of the CDR3: TGTGCCAGCAGTCTCCCCGGGGGCGGTGGAAACACCATATATTTT. It translates to CASSLPGGGGNTIYF. This chain connects TRBV28 to TRBJ1-3; the D gene is possibly TRBD1 (6 bases). The germline V and J ends were trimmed by 5 bases and 3 bases, with 14 bases remaining between them. The length of the CDR3 is 15 residues. The germline V gene encodes CDR1 MDHEN and CDR2 SYDVKM.

The chain joins TRBV6-2 or TRBV6-3 to TRBJ2-7; D gene uncertain. The V end lost 4 bases, the J end lost 5 bases, and 15 bases lay between the germline ends. Germline-derived CDR1 and CDR2 are MNHEY and SVGEGT. The CDR3 contains 14 residues. The CDR3, as DNA: TGTGCCAGCAGTTTCGGCAGCACCATCGACGAGCAGTACTTC. Translating gives CASSFGSTIDEQYF.

This clonotype was seen ten or more times. The gene calls are TRBV6-1 and TRBJ1-1; 8 bases align to TRBD1. Germline V CDR1 and CDR2: MNHNS, SASEGT. The CDR3 is 13 residues long. V lost 6 bases and J lost 1; bases outside the gene matches: 1. The CDR3, as DNA: TGTGCCAGCAGAACAGGGGGGAACACTGAAGCTTTCTTT. It is translated as CASRTGGNTEAFF.

This clonotype was seen ten or more times. The chain is built from TRBV28 and TRBJ2-7; the D gene is possibly TRBD2 (7 bases). Germline loops: CDR1 MDHEN, CDR2 SYDVKM. CDR3 length: 14 residues. The ends were cut back, 10 bases at V and 4 bases at J, with 20 bases in the middle. CDR3 sequence: CATLGGGLEYEQYF. CDR3 DNA sequence: TGTGCCACCCTAGGGGGGGGTCTCGAATACGAGCAGTACTTC. The full variable domain, rest sourced from reference TRBV28 and TRBJ2-7, is DVKVTQSSRYLVKRTGEKVFLECVQDMDHENMFWYRQDPGLGLRLIYFSYDVKMKEKGDIPEGYSVSREKKERFSLILESASTNQTSMYLCATLGGGLEYEQYFGPGTRLTVT.

V gene TRBV6-1 combines with J gene TRBJ1-1; D gene uncertain. Germline CDR1 MNHNS, CDR2 SASEGT. CDR3 length: 15 residues. V was trimmed by 5 bases and J by 5 bases, leaving 18 bases between them. The CDR3 nucleotides read TGTGCCAGCAGTTACCTATGGCACGCGGGAACTGAAGCTTTCTTT. It encodes CASSYLWHAGTEAFF.

This clonotype was seen repeatedly, ten times or more. The DNA of the CDR3 is TGCGCCAGCAGCGGGGGGACAGGGAACACCGGGGAGCTGTTTTTT. Translated, it gives CASSGGTGNTGELFF. The rearrangement uses TRBV5-1 and TRBJ2-2; 8 positions match TRBD1. The CDR3 runs 15 residues. CDR1 is SGHRS, CDR2 YFSETQ, per germline. V dropped 4 bases and J dropped 1; count of bases not matched to a gene: 3.

This clonotype was counted at least ten times. The CDR3 DNA reads TGCAGTGCTAGATCCCCGGGACTAGCGGTCCTGCCCTCCTACGAGCAGTACTTC. The encoded protein is CSARSPGLAVLPSYEQYF. V usage is TRBV20-1 and J usage is TRBJ2-7; TRBD2 aligns across 11 bases. The CDR3 length is 18 residues. Trimming took 2 bases from V and 0 from J; bases not matched to a gene: 12. Germline loops: CDR1 DFQATT, CDR2 SNEGSKA (reference sequence).

This clonotype was picked up many times. The chain employs TRBV24-1 and TRBJ2-1; the match to TRBD2 covers 7 bases. The CDR3 has 17 amino acids. The trim removed 4 bases at V and 3 bases at J, leaving 11 bases unmatched. Per germline, CDR1 KGHDR and CDR2 SFDVKD. CDR3 in DNA: TGTGCCACCAGTGACGTAAAGGCGGGAGACCTCTACAATGAGCAGTTCTTC. Translated: CATSDVKAGDLYNEQFF.

The rearrangement links TRBV6-1 to TRBJ2-5; D is possibly TRBD1 or TRBD2 (5 bases each). CDR1 is MNHNS and CDR2 is SASEGT in the germline V gene. V gave up 0 bases and J gave up 5 bases, with 16 bases separating them. The length of the CDR3 is 16 residues. This chain's CDR3 is CASSEAPGPSGETQYF. The DNA for the CDR3 is TGTGCCAGCAGTGAAGCGCCAGGGCCATCGGGGGAGACCCAGTACTTC.

This clonotype came up many times. This chain links TRBV20-1 with TRBJ1-2; tentatively, D is TRBD1 (6 bases). The CDR3 totals 13 residues. V was cut by 2 bases and J by 1 base, with 8 bases left in between. CDR1 and CDR2 from the germline V gene are DFQATT and SNEGSKA (reference sequence). The DNA of the CDR3 is TGCAGTGCTAGACAGGGGTTTAACTATGGCTACACCTTC. Amino acids: CSARQGFNYGYTF.